The text below deals with one T cell receptor (beta chain). The data are from a study of control samples from healthy donors and cancer patients. Profiling relied on immunoSEQ multiplex PCR, and the TCRdb table lists in-frame clones only, not all of them. There are around 82,000 clones in the sample; 70% to 90% occur only once, and around 18% lies in the top ten. Trimming pared 0 bases from V and 6 bases from J, leaving 12 bases between. The CDR3 has 15 amino acids. Per the germline V gene, CDR1 is LGHDT and CDR2 is YNNKEL (reference sequence). This rearrangement joins TRBV3-1 (or the pseudogene TRBV3-2) to TRBJ2-1, with D uncertain. The TCR was taken from a middle-aged man in good health. The sequenced sample was blood. The CDR3 region is CASSQDWSDLNEQFF. CDR3 coding DNA: TGTGCCAGCAGCCAAGATTGGAGCGACCTCAATGAGCAGTTCTTC.